Each of the 14 T cell receptor beta chains below was sequenced from the same sample in a study of blood T cell repertoires in COVID-19. Profiled with immunoSEQ multiplex PCR; TCRdb holds only in-frame clones, not every one. The sample has about 190,000 clones, around 76% seen once; the top ten hold 17%. Sequences were obtained from PBMCs or T cells enriched from blood (not recorded which). The receptors originated from a woman in her 50s with acute COVID-19.

This sequence joins TRBV19 and TRBJ1-5, with 7 bases fitting TRBD1. Germline CDR1 reads LNHDA; CDR2 reads SQIVND (reference sequence). V lost 10 bases, J lost 4 bases, and 7 bases stayed unmatched. The CDR3 is made up of 13 amino acids. CDR3 DNA sequence: TGTGCCACGCAGGGGGGCAATAATCAGCCCCAGCATTTT. Its protein product is CATQGGNNQPQHF.

The chain joins TRBV5-1 to TRBJ1-5; 7 positions agree with TRBD1. Germline assignment: CDR1 SGHRS and CDR2 YFSETQ. With V trimmed by 4 bases and J by 0 bases, 13 bases remained unmatched. The CDR3 runs to 18 residues. The CDR3 region has the DNA TGCGCCAGCAGCCCCCCGGGACAGTCCCTATATAGCAATCAGCCCCAGCATTTT. This translates into CASSPPGQSLYSNQPQHF.

Only a few counts were recorded for this clone. The chain recombines TRBV5-4 with TRBJ1-2; D is undetermined. The V end was cut by 0 bases, the J end by 4 bases, with 7 bases between. This CDR3 spans 13 amino acids. The germline CDR1 and CDR2 sequences are SGHNT and YYREEE (reference sequence). DNA for the CDR3: TGTGCCAGCAGCTTGGGACACGTCTATGGCTACACCTTC. Its translation: CASSLGHVYGYTF.

This chain connects TRBV23-1 to TRBJ2-7, with TRBD1 matching 8 bases. TRBV23-1 is an ORF for which the function is uncertain. The CDR3 extends over 15 amino acids. V lost 4 bases to trimming and J lost 2 bases; unmatched junction nucleotides: 7. CDR3 nucleotides: TGCGCCAGCAGTCGGGACAGGATACGTCCCTACGAGCAGTACGTC. This encodes CASSRDRIRPYEQYV.

This rearrangement joins TRBV18 to TRBJ2-1; a weak D match, TRBD1 (6 bases). CDR3 length: 15 amino acids. Trimming left V 3 bases short and J 6 bases short, with 15 bases between. The V gene's germline CDR1 is KGHSH and CDR2 LQKENI. CDR3 sequence reads: CASSPVGARGNEQFF. CDR3 coding DNA: TGTGCCAGCTCACCGGTGGGGGCGAGGGGCAATGAGCAGTTCTTC.

In this sample, this clone turned up once. V is TRBV7-8 and J is TRBJ1-1; a possible D gene is TRBD1 (5 bases). Germline-derived CDR1 and CDR2 are SGHVS and FQNEAQ. The CDR3 consists of 14 residues. The V and J ends lost 5 bases and 9 bases respectively, with 19 bases between them. The CDR3 sequence: CASSLRPLQDQAFF. In DNA, the CDR3 is TGTGCCAGCAGCCTCCGTCCCTTACAGGACCAAGCTTTCTTT.

The chain combines TRBV19 with TRBJ1-2; 8 bases align to TRBD1. CDR3 length: 14 amino acids. After removal of 5 bases from V and 8 bases from J, the junction contained 10 bases not matched to a gene. CDR1 is LNHDA, CDR2 SQIVND, per germline (reference sequence). CDR3 sequence (DNA): TGTGCCAGTAGTTCGGGGGACAGGAGGTGGGGCTACACCTTC. The encoded protein is CASSSGDRRWGYTF.

The CDR3 reads CASSFGRQETQYF. DNA of the CDR3: TGTGCCAGCAGTTTTGGCAGACAAGAGACCCAGTACTTC. The chain employs TRBV12-3 or TRBV12-4 and TRBJ2-5; unclear D gene. V lost 3 bases and J lost 2, with 7 bases in between. The CDR3 totals 13 residues.

The V and J genes are TRBV25-1 and TRBJ1-1; possibly TRBD1 for D (6 bases). The germline CDR1 and CDR2 sequences are MGHDK and SYGVNS. Trimming shortened V by 4 bases and J by 1 base, and 13 bases separated the two germline ends. The CDR3 totals 15 residues. In nucleotides, the CDR3 is TGTGCCAGCAGTGGACAGGCACGGGGGAACACTGAAGCTTTCTTT. Its translation is CASSGQARGNTEAFF.

Ten or more counts support this clone. The V and J genes are TRBV5-1 and TRBJ2-7; D unresolved. Germline V CDR1 and CDR2: SGHRS, YFSETQ. This CDR3 has 14 residues. The V end lost 7 bases, the J end lost 5 bases, and 19 bases lay between the germline ends. CDR3: CASSEESPLNEQYV. The CDR3, as DNA: TGCGCCAGCTCCGAAGAGTCTCCACTTAACGAGCAGTACGTC.

The chain recombines TRBV5-6 with TRBJ1-6; perhaps TRBD1 as D (6 bases). Germline V CDR1 and CDR2: SGHDT, YYEEEE. This CDR3 is built from 13 residues. Trimming pared 0 bases from V and 14 bases from J, leaving 12 bases between. The CDR3 is CASSLASGDTLHF. CDR3 bases: TGTGCCAGCAGCTTGGCCAGCGGGGACACCCTCCACTTT.

V and J are TRBV3-1 (or the pseudogene TRBV3-2) and TRBJ2-5; TRBD2 is a possible D gene (5 bases). V gave up 4 bases and J gave up 1 base, with 22 bases separating them. The CDR3 is 18 residues long. Germline V gene sequence: CDR1 LGHDT, CDR2 YNNKEL (reference sequence). CDR3 amino acids: CASSPPLNSQRIQETQYF. The CDR3 DNA reads TGTGCCAGCAGCCCCCCCTTAAACTCCCAGCGGATCCAAGAGACCCAGTACTTC.

The table lists this clone with a few counts. The chain employs TRBV28 and TRBJ1-1; tentative D call: TRBD1 (5 bases). Per germline, CDR1 MDHEN and CDR2 SYDVKM. CDR3 length equals 14 residues. Trimming pared 2 bases from V and 5 bases from J, leaving 12 bases between. CDR3 residues: CASSLQGGRTEAFF. CDR3 in DNA: TGTGCCAGCAGTTTACAGGGTGGGAGGACTGAAGCTTTCTTT.

The chain links TRBV5-8 to TRBJ1-2, with 7 bases identical to TRBD1. CDR1 SGHTS and CDR2 YDEGEE come from the germline V gene. The J segment lost 8 bases and the V segment lost 10 bases, leaving 23 bases of the junction unmatched. The CDR3 loop spans 16 amino acids. The CDR3 protein is CAGPGPLATGVGGYTF. For the CDR3, the DNA is TGTGCCGGTCCAGGACCTTTGGCAACAGGGGTTGGAGGCTACACCTTC.